This entry lists 16 T cell receptor beta chains sequenced from one sample in a study of high-grade serous ovarian cancer treatment subgroups. Tumor tissue was taken before any definitive surgery or chemotherapy was given. Sequencing used immunoSEQ multiplex PCR; TCRdb keeps in-frame clones, though not all of them. Of some 5,300 clones listed, around 81% are singletons. The sample was tumor tissue. These receptors were obtained from a human donor with high-grade serous ovarian cancer.

The CDR3 nucleotides are TGTGCCAGCAGCTTAAGTGCGGATGGACGGGGCCTGACCTACAATGAGCAGTTCTTC. Encoded protein: CASSLSADGRGLTYNEQFF. The chain combines TRBV7-2 with TRBJ2-1, with D possibly called TRBD1 or TRBD2 (5 bases each). Germline CDR1 reads SGHTA; CDR2 reads FQGNSA. V shed 2 bases and J shed 2 bases, with 22 bases lying between them. The CDR3 extends over 19 amino acids.

This clone has more than one count but fewer than ten. The chain recombines TRBV18 with TRBJ1-1; D unresolved. This CDR3 is built from 12 residues. V dropped 2 bases and J dropped 5 bases, with 6 bases sitting between them. Germline V gene sequence: CDR1 KGHSH, CDR2 LQKENI. The CDR3 sequence: CASSPGMTEAFF. The CDR3 DNA follows: TGTGCCAGCTCACCAGGGATGACTGAAGCTTTCTTT.

The chain couples TRBV5-4 to TRBJ1-2; no clear D gene. The CDR3 is made up of 13 amino acids. Germline V gene sequence: CDR1 SGHNT, CDR2 YYREEE (reference sequence). Trimming shortened V by 4 bases and J by 7 bases, and 14 bases separated the two germline ends. CDR3 DNA sequence: TGTGCCAGCAGCATATTCGGAGTGGCTGGCTACACCTTC. Translation: CASSIFGVAGYTF.

The V and J genes are TRBV6-6 and TRBJ1-5, with TRBD1 as a possible D gene (5 bases). This CDR3 comprises 14 residues. V dropped 0 bases and J dropped 7 bases, with 10 bases sitting between them. Looked up from germline, CDR1 is MNHNY and CDR2 is SVGAGI (reference sequence). The CDR3 DNA follows: TGTGCCAGCAGTTACTCGACAGAAGTCCAGCCCCAGCATTTT. It yields the protein CASSYSTEVQPQHF.

This clone was observed a few times. The rearrangement links TRBV10-3 to TRBJ1-1; 11 bases line up with TRBD1. Losses at the gene ends were 5 bases for V and 8 bases for J; bases not matched to a gene: 4. The V gene's germline CDR1 is ENHRY and CDR2 SYGVKD. The CDR3 covers 13 residues. The CDR3, as DNA: TGTGCCATCAGTCCCGGACAGGGGGCAGAAGCTTTCTTT. Translated, it gives CAISPGQGAEAFF.

For this clone: This same CDR3 is encoded by further DNA sequences in the sample. This chain links TRBV5-6 with TRBJ1-2; 10 positions match TRBD1. The length of the CDR3 is 14 residues. V shed 4 bases, J shed 3 bases, and the junction held 3 bases outside the gene matches. Germline V CDR1 and CDR2: SGHDT, YYEEEE. CDR3 sequence reads: CASSLGQGDYGYTF. CDR3 in DNA: TGTGCCAGCAGCCTCGGACAGGGGGACTATGGCTACACCTTC.

The rearrangement uses TRBV10-3 and TRBJ2-7; D is undetermined. The length of the CDR3 is 13 residues. Trimming shortened V by 2 bases and J by 6 bases, and 11 bases separated the two germline ends. CDR1 ENHRY and CDR2 SYGVKD come from the germline V gene. CDR3 amino acids: CAISEMLASEQYF. As DNA, the CDR3 is TGTGCCATCAGTGAGATGTTGGCTTCCGAGCAGTACTTC.

The chain is built from TRBV6-6 and TRBJ1-5, with TRBD1 matching 7 bases. The germline V gene has CDR1 MNHNY and CDR2 SVGAGI (reference sequence). CDR3 size: 14 residues. The V and J ends lost 6 bases and 3 bases, in that order; junction bases with no gene match: 5. As DNA, the CDR3 is TGTGCCAGCAGACTCGACAGGGACAATCAGCCCCAGCATTTT. Translation: CASRLDRDNQPQHF.

This rearrangement joins TRBV11-2 to TRBJ1-2; D ambiguous. The germline gives CDR1 SGHAT, CDR2 FQNNGV. Trimming cost V 3 bases and J 4 bases, with 12 bases left between them. This CDR3 has 14 residues. Here the CDR3 DNA reads TGTGCCAGCAGCTTCTCCGGGCAGTCCTATGGCTACACCTTC. It is translated as CASSFSGQSYGYTF.

V and J are TRBV4-3 and TRBJ2-7, with D possibly matching TRBD1 (6 bases). Germline assignment: CDR1 LGHNA and CDR2 YSLEER. Trimming removed 0 bases from V and 2 bases from J, with 17 bases in between. The CDR3 has 17 amino acids. As DNA, the CDR3 is TGCGCCAGCAGCCAAGATTGGGTCGGAAGGGACACCTACGAGCAGTACTTC. Translated: CASSQDWVGRDTYEQYF.

In regard to this clone: Germline is not matched at one junction end, which may reflect a read error. The chain uses TRBV5-6 and TRBJ1-4; no firm D call. Per the germline V gene, CDR1 is SGHDT and CDR2 is YYEEEE. The CDR3 has 15 residues. The CDR3 DNA reads TGTGCCGGCAGCTTTGGACCAAACTGGGGTGAAAAACTGTTTTTT. Translated, it gives CAGSFGPNWGEKLFF.

The chain employs TRBV5-1 and TRBJ1-5, with D possibly matching TRBD1 (6 bases). Germline V gene lookup returns CDR1 SGHRS and CDR2 YFSETQ. This CDR3 region has 16 residues. Trimming removed 9 bases at V and 0 bases at J, with 19 bases between. Here the CDR3 reads CANPSGGAYSNQPQHF. DNA of the CDR3: TGCGCCAACCCGAGTGGGGGGGCCTATAGCAATCAGCCCCAGCATTTT.

This clone came up a few times. V is TRBV11-2 and J is TRBJ1-6; 8 positions agree with TRBD1. V was pared by 2 bases and J by 6 bases, with 3 bases of the junction left unmatched. Germline-derived CDR1 and CDR2 are SGHAT and FQNNGV. The length of the CDR3 is 15 residues. For the CDR3, the DNA is TGTGCCAGCAGCTTAAGGACAGGGAGTAATTCACCCCTCCACTTT. Encoded protein: CASSLRTGSNSPLHF.

The chain employs TRBV30 and TRBJ1-1; D may be TRBD1 (5 bases). This CDR3 has 14 residues. V shed 3 bases and J shed 0 bases, with 11 bases lying between them. CDR1 GTSNPN and CDR2 SVGIG come from the germline V gene (reference sequence). CDR3 amino acids: CAWSTGLMNTEAFF. The DNA for the CDR3 is TGTGCCTGGAGCACGGGACTCATGAACACTGAAGCTTTCTTT.

The chain carries TRBV10-2 and TRBJ1-2, with 8 bases that match TRBD1. This CDR3 has 13 residues. CDR1 WSHSY and CDR2 SAAADI come from the germline V gene. Losses at the gene ends were 2 bases for V and 7 bases for J; bases not matched to a gene: 3. CDR3 in DNA: TGCGCCAGCAGTGAGATCCAGGGGGCTGGCTACACCTTC. It translates to CASSEIQGAGYTF.

The CDR3 loop reads CASRLDREAFF. The CDR3 DNA reads as TGTGCCAGCAGATTGGACAGGGAAGCTTTCTTT. This chain connects TRBV25-1 to TRBJ1-1, with 7 nucleotides matching TRBD1. CDR1 is MGHDK, CDR2 SYGVNS, per germline. The CDR3 runs to 11 residues. J gave up 8 bases and V 6 bases, and 3 bases lay outside the gene matches.